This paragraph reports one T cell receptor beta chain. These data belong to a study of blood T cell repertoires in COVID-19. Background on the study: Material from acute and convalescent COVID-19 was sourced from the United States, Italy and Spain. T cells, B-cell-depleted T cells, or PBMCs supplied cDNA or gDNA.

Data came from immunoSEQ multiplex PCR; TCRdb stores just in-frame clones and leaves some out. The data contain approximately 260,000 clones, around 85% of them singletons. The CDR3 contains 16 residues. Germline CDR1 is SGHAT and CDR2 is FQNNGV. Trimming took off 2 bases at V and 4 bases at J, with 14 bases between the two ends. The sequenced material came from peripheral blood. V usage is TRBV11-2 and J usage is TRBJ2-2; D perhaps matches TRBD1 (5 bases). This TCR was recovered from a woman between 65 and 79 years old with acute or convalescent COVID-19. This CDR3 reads CASSLRRQTPTGELFF. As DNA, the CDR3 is TGTGCCAGCAGCTTACGGAGACAGACACCCACCGGGGAGCTGTTTTTT.